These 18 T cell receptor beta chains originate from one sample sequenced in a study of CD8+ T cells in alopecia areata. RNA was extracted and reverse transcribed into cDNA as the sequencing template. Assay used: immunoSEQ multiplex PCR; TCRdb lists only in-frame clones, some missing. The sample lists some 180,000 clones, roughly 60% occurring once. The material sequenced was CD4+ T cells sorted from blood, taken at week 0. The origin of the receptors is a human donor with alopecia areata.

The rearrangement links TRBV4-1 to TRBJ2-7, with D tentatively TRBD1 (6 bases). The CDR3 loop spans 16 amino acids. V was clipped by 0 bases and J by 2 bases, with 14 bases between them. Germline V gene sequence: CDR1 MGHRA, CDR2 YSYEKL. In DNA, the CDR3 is TGCGCCAGCAGCCAAGAAGAGGGGGTAAGGGCCTACGAGCAGTACTTC. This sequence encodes CASSQEEGVRAYEQYF.

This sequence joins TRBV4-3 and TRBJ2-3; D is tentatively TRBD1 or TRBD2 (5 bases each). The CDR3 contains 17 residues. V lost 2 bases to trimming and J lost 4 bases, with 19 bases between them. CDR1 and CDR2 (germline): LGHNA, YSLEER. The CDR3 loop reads CASSQNAGREYADTQYF. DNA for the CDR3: TGCGCCAGCAGCCAAAACGCGGGCAGGGAGTATGCAGATACGCAGTATTTT.

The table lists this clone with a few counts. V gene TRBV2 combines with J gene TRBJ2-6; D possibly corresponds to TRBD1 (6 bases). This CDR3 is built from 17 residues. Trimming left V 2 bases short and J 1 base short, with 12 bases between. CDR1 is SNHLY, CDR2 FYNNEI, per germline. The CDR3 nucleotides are TGTGCCAGCAGTGAAACTAAGGACAGTTCTGGGGCCAACGTCCTGACTTTC. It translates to CASSETKDSSGANVLTF.

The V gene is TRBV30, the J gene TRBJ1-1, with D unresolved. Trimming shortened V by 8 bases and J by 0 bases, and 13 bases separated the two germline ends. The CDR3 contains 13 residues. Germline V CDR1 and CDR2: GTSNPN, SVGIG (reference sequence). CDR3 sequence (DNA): TGTGCCCACAATCGAGGGTTGAACACTGAAGCTTTCTTT. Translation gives CAHNRGLNTEAFF.

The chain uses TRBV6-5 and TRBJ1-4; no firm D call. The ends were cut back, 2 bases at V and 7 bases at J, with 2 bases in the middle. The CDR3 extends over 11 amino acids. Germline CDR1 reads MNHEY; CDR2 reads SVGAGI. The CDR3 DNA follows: TGTGCCAGCAGTTACGGTGAAAAACTGTTTTTT. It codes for CASSYGEKLFF.

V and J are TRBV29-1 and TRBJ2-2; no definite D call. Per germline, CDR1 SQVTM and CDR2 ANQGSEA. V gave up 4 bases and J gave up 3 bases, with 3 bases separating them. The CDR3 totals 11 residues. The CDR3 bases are TGCAGCGTTGTTTACACCGGGGAGCTGTTTTTT. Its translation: CSVVYTGELFF.

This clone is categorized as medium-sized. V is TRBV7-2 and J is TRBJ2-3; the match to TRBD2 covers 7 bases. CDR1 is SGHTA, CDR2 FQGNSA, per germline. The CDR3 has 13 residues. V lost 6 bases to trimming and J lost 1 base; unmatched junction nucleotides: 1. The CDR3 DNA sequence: TGTGCCAGCAGTGGGGGGGGCACAGATACGCAGTATTTT. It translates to CASSGGGTDTQYF.

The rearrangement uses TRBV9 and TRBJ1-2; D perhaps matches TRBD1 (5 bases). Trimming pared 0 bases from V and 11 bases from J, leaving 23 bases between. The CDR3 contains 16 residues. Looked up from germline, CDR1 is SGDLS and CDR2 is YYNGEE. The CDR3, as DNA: TGTGCCAGCAGCGTAGCTGGCGGCCGGGACCCCGTGGGGTACACCTTC. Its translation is CASSVAGGRDPVGYTF.

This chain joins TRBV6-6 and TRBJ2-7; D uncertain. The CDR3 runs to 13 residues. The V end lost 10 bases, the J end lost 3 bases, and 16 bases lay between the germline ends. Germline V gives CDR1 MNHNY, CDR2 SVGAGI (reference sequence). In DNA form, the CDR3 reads TGTGCCACCAACCCCGGGCCAGTCTACGAGCAGTACTTC. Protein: CATNPGPVYEQYF.

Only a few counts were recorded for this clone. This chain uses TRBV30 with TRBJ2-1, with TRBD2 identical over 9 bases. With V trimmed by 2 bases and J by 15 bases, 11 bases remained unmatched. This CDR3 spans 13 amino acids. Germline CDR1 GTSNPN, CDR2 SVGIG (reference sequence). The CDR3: CAWSRLAGDRRFF. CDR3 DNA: TGTGCCTGGAGTCGTTTAGCGGGGGATCGTCGGTTCTTC. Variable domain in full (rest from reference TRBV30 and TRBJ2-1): SQTIHQWPATLVQPVGSPLSLECTVEGTSNPNLYWYRQAAGRGLQLLFYSVGIGQISSEVPQNLSASRPQDRQFILSSKKLLLSDSGFYLCAWSRLAGDRRFFGPGTRLTVL.

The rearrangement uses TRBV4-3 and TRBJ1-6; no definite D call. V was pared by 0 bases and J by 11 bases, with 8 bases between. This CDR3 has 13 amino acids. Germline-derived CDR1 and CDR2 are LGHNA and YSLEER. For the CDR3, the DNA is TGCGCCAGCAGCCAAGAAGGGCGTCCACCCCTCCACTTT. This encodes CASSQEGRPPLHF.

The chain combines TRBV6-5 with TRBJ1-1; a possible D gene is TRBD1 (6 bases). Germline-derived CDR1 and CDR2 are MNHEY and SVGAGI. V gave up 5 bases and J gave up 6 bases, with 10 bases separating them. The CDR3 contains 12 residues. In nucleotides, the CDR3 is TGTGCCAGCAGTGAACCAGGGGCTGAAGCTTTCTTT. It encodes CASSEPGAEAFF.

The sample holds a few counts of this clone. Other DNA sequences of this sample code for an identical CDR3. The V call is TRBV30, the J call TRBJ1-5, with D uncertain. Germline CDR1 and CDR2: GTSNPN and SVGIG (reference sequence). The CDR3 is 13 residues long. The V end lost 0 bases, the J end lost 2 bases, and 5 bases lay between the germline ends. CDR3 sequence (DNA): TGTGCCTGGAGTGTGAGGGGCAATCAGCCCCAGCATTTT. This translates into CAWSVRGNQPQHF.

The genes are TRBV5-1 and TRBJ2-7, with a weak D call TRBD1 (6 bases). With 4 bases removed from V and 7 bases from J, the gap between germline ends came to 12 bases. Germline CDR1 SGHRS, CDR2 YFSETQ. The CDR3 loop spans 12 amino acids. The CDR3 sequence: CASSMGQFEQYF. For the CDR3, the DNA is TGCGCCAGCAGCATGGGACAATTTGAGCAGTACTTC.

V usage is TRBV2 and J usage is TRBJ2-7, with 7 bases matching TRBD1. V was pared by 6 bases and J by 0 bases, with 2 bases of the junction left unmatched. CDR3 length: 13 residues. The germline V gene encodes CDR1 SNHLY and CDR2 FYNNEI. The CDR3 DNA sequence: TGTGCCAGCAGGGGGACAGACTCCTACGAGCAGTACTTC. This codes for CASRGTDSYEQYF. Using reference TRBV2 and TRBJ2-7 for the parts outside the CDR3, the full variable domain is EPEVTQTPSHQVTQMGQEVILRCVPISNHLYFYWYRQILGQKVEFLVSFYNNEISEKSEIFDDQFSVERPDGSNFTLKIRSTKLEDSAMYFCASRGTDSYEQYFGPGTRLTVT.

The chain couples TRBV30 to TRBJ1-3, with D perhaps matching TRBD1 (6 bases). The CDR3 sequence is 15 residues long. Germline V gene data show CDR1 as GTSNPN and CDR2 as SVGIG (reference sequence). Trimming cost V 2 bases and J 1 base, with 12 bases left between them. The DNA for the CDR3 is TGTGCCTGGAGTCCAGGGGTTTTATCTGGAAACACCATATATTTT. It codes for CAWSPGVLSGNTIYF. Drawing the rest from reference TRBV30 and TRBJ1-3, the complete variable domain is SQTIHQWPATLVQPVGSPLSLECTVEGTSNPNLYWYRQAAGRGLQLLFYSVGIGQISSEVPQNLSASRPQDRQFILSSKKLLLSDSGFYLCAWSPGVLSGNTIYFGEGSWLTVV.

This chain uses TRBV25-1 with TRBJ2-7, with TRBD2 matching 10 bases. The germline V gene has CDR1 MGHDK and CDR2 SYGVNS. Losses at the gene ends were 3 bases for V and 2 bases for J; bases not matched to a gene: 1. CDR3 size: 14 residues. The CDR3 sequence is CASSELAGAYEQYF. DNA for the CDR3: TGTGCCAGCAGTGAGCTAGCGGGGGCCTACGAGCAGTACTTC.

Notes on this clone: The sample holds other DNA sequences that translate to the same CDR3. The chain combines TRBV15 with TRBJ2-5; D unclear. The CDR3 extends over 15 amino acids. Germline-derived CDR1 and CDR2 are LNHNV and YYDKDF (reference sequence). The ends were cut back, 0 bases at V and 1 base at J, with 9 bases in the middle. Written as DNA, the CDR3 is TGTGCCACCAGCAGAGATCTGGCCGTCCAAGAGACCCAGTACTTC. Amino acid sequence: CATSRDLAVQETQYF.